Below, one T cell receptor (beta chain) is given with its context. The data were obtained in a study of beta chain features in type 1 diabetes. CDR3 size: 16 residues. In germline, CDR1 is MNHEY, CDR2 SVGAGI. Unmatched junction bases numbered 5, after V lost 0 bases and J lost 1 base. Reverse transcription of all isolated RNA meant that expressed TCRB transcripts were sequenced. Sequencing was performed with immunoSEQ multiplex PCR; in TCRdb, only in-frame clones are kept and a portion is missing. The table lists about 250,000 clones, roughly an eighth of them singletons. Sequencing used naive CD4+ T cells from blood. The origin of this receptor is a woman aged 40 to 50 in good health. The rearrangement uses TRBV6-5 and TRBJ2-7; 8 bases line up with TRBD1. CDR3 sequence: CASSYSRQGRSYEQYF. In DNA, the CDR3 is TGTGCCAGCAGTTACTCGCGACAGGGGAGATCCTACGAGCAGTACTTC.